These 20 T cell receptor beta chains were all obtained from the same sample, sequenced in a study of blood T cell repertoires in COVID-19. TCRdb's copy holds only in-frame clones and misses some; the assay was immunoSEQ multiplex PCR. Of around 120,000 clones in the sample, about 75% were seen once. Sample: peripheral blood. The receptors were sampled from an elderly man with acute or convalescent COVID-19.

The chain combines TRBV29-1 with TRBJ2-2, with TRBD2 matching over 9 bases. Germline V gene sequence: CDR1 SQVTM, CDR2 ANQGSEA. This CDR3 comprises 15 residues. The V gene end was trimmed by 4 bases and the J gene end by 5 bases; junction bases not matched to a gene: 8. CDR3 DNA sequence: TGCAGCGTTGTCATTAGCGGGAGTGGAACCGGGGAGCTGTTTTTT. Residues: CSVVISGSGTGELFF.

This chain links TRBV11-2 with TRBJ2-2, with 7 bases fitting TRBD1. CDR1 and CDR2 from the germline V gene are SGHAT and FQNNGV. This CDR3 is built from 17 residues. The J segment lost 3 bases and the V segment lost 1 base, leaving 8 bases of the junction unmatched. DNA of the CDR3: TGTGCCAGCAGCTTAGGAGGGGGCGGCTACTACACCGGGGAGCTGTTTTTT. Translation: CASSLGGGGYYTGELFF. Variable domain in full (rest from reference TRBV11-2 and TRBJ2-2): EAGVAQSPRYKIIEKRQSVAFWCNPISGHATLYWYQQILGQGPKLLIQFQNNGVVDDSQLPKDRFSAERLKGVDSTLKIQPAKLEDSAVYLCASSLGGGGYYTGELFFGEGSRLTVL.

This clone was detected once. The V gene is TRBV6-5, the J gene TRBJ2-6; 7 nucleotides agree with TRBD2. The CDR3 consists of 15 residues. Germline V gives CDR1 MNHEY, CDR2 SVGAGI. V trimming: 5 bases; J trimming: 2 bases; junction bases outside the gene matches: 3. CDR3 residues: CASSRRETGANVLTF. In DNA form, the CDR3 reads TGTGCCAGCAGTAGGCGGGAGACTGGGGCCAACGTCCTGACTTTC.

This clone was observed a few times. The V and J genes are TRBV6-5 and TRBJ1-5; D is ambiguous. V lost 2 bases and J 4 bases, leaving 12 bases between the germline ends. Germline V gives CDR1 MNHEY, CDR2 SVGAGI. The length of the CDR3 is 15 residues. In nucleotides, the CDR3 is TGTGCCAGCAGTTACGGCCGGGGAGATAATCAGCCCCAGCATTTT. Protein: CASSYGRGDNQPQHF.

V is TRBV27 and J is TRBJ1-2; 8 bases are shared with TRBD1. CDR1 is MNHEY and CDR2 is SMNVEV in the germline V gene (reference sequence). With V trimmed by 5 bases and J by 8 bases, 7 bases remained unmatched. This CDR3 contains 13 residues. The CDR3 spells CASSETGGSGYTF. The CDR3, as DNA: TGTGCCAGCAGTGAAACAGGGGGAAGCGGCTACACCTTC.

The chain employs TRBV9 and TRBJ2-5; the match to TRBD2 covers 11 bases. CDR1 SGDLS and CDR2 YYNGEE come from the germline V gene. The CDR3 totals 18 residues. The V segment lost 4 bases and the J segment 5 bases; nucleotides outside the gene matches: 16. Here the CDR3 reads CASSRRLAGLSGGETQYF. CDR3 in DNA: TGTGCCAGCAGCCGGCGACTAGCGGGATTGAGTGGCGGGGAGACCCAGTACTTC.

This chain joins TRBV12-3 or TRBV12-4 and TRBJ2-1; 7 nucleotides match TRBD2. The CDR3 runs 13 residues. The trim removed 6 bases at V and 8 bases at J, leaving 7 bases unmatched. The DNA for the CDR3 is TGTGCCAGCAGAAAGCGGGATAGGGATGAGCAGTTCTTC. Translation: CASRKRDRDEQFF.

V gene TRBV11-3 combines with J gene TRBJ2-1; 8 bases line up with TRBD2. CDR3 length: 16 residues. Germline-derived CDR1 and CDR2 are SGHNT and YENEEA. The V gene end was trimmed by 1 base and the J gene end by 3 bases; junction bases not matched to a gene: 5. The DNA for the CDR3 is TGTGCCAGCAGCTTAGCTAGTAGCGGGATCTACAATGAGCAGTTCTTC. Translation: CASSLASSGIYNEQFF.

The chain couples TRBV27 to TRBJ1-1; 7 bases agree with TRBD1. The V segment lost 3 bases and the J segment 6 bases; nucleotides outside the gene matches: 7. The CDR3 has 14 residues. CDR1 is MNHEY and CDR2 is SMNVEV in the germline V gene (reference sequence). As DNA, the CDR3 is TGTGCCAGCAGTTTGGGGTACACAGGGGCTGAAGCTTTCTTT. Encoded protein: CASSLGYTGAEAFF.

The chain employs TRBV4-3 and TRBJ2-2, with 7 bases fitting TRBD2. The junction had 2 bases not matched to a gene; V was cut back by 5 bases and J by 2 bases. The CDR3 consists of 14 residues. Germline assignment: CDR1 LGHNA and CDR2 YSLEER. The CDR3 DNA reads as TGCGCCAGCAGCTCTAGCGGAAACACCGGGGAGCTGTTTTTT. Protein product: CASSSSGNTGELFF.

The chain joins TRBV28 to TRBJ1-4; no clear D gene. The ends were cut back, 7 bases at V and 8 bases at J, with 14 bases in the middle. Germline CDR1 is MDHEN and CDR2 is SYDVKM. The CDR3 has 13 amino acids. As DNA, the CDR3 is TGTGCCAGCACTCTGGCGGGGAACGAAAAACTGTTTTTT. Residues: CASTLAGNEKLFF.

CDR3 region: CASSQDLPSGSGNTQYF. Written as DNA, the CDR3 is TGCGCCAGCAGCCAAGATCTTCCTAGCGGGAGTGGAAATACGCAGTATTTT. V usage is TRBV4-3 and J usage is TRBJ2-3, with 10 bases lining up with TRBD2. CDR1 and CDR2 from the germline V gene are LGHNA and YSLEER. V shed 0 bases, J shed 7 bases, and the junction held 10 bases outside the gene matches. CDR3 length: 17 residues.

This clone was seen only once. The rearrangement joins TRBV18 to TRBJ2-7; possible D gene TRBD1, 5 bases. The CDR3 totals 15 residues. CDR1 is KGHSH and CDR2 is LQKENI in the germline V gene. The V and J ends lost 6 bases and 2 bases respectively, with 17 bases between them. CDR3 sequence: CASSQAGQGTYEQYF. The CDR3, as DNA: TGTGCCAGCTCGCAGGCCGGGCAGGGTACCTACGAGCAGTACTTC.

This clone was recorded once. CDR3 coding DNA: TGTGCCAGCAACCGTGAGGGAGCCACCGGGGAGCTGTTTTTT. This codes for CASNREGATGELFF. The chain links TRBV11-2 to TRBJ2-2; possibly TRBD2 for D (5 bases). Germline V gene lookup returns CDR1 SGHAT and CDR2 FQNNGV. V was clipped by 7 bases and J by 4 bases, with 13 bases between them. CDR3 length: 14 residues.

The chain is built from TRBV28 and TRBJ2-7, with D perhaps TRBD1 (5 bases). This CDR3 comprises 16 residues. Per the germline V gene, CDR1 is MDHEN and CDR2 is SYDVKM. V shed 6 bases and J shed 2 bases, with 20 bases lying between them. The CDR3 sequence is CASSSLRSDRTYEQYF. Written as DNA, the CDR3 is TGTGCCAGCAGCTCACTAAGGTCCGACAGAACCTACGAGCAGTACTTC.

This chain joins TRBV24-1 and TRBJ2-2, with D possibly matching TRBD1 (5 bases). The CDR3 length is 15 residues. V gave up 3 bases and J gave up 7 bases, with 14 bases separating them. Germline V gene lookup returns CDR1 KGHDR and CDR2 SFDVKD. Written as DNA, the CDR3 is TGTGCCACCAGTGATCCCTCCAGGGCCGACGGGGAGCTGTTTTTT. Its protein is CATSDPSRADGELFF.

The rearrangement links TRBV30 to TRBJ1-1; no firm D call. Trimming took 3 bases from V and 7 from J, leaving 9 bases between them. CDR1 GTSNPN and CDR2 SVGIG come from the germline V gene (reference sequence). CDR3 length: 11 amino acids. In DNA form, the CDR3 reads TGTGCCTGGAGCCGAGGGCTTGAAGCTTTCTTT. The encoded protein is CAWSRGLEAFF.

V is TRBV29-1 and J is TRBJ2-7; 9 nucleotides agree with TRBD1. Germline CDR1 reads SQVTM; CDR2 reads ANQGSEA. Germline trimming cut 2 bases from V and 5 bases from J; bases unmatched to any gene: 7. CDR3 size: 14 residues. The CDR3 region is CSVEWTGVLHEQYF. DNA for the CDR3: TGCAGCGTTGAATGGACAGGGGTACTCCACGAGCAGTACTTC.

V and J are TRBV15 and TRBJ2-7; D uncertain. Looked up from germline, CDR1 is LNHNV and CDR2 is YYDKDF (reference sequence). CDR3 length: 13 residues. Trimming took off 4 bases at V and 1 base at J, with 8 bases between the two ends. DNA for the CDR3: TGTGCCACCAGCAATCAGTTATCCTACGAGCAGTACTTC. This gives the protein CATSNQLSYEQYF.

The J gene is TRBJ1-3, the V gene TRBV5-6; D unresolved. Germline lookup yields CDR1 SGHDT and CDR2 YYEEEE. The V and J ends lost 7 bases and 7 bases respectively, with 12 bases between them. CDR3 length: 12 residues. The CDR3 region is CASASNGNTIYF. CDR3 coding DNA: TGTGCCAGCGCCTCGAACGGGAACACCATATATTTT. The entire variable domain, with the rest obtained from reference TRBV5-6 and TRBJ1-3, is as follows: DAGVTQSPTHLIKTRGQQVTLRCSPKSGHDTVSWYQQALGQGPQFIFQYYEEEERQRGNFPDRFSGHQFPNYSSELNVNALLLGDSALYLCASASNGNTIYFGEGSWLTVV.